This T cell receptor beta chain was sequenced in a study of T cells in Graves' hyperthyroidism and ophthalmopathy. From germline, CDR1 is SGHDN and CDR2 FVKESK. Trimming removed 0 bases at V and 0 bases at J, with 21 bases between. This CDR3 spans 21 amino acids. Template material for amplifying TCR beta CDR3 regions consisted of RNA transcripts. TCR CDR3 underwent first-round RT-PCR with the HTBI primer set. TCRdb reprocessed the multiplex PCR reads via MiXCR and lists one record per CDR3 protein. In the table there are approximately 430,000 distinct CDR3 sequences, less than 20% of which are singletons.

This TCR derives from a woman aged 18-30 years with Graves' hyperthyroidism. The sequencing sample was made of blood. This sequence joins TRBV14 and TRBJ2-6; D may be TRBD1 (6 bases). Written as DNA, the CDR3 is TGTGCCAGCAGCCAAGAATTGCTATCGACAGGCCCAAGCTCTGGGGCCAACGTCCTGACTTTC. Protein sequence: CASSQELLSTGPSSGANVLTF. Supplemented by reference TRBV14 and TRBJ2-6, the full variable domain reads EAGVTQFPSHSVIEKGQTVTLRCDPISGHDNLYWYRRVMGKEIKFLLHFVKESKQDESGMPNNRFLAERTGGTYSTLKVQPAELEDSGVYFCASSQELLSTGPSSGANVLTFGAGSRLTVL.